This T cell receptor beta chain originates from a study of blood T cell repertoires in COVID-19. Study background: Spain, Italy and the United States supplied samples that represented acute and convalescent COVID-19. PBMCs, B-cell-depleted T cells, or T cells were the source of the cDNA or gDNA that made up the material.

The CDR3 extends over 11 amino acids. Trimming took 7 bases from V and 6 from J, leaving 10 bases between them. CDR1 is SNHLY and CDR2 is FYNNEI in the germline V gene. Original methodology: Counts of nucleated cells, estimated from reference gene primer amplification, were obtained. The assay was immunoSEQ multiplex PCR, and TCRdb's table has in-frame clones only and misses some. Clone size and the V and J calls come from that table; the DNA yielded D and trimming. Here the sample spans 100,000 to 150,000 clones, less than 90% being singletons. The rearrangement uses TRBV2 and TRBJ2-7; D gene unclear. Source material: peripheral blood. This clonotype originated in a man older than 75 with active or convalescent COVID-19. This chain's CDR3 is CASIRGIEQYF. The CDR3 region has the DNA TGTGCCAGCATTAGAGGTATCGAGCAGTACTTC.